The clone carrying this T cell receptor beta chain was recorded only once. The antigen remains undetermined. This entry comes from a study of a mutant IDH1 vaccine in newly diagnosed glioma. Across the whole study: In weeks 1, 3, 5, 7, 11, 15, 19 and 23, patients were vaccinated. Treated individuals were about 62% male and approximately 40% female, averaging roughly 40 years of age. Vaccinations were initiated 4-6 weeks following radiotherapy alone, or were given together with temozolomide cycles. Study results and caveats: Patients showed vaccine-induced immune responses at a rate of roughly 93%.

With 0 bases removed from V and 10 bases from J, the gap between germline ends came to 17 bases. This CDR3 spans 15 amino acids. CDR1 and CDR2 from the germline V gene are SGDLS and YYNGEE. Time point indicated: week 23, last vaccination. The content of each vaccine dose was 300 ug of mutant IDH1 20-mer peptide, and topical imiquimod accompanied it. Generated by immunoSEQ multiplex PCR, the TCRdb table keeps only in-frame clones and is missing some. The sample includes 35,000 to 55,000 clones, approximately 84% of them seen just once. This rearrangement joins TRBV9 to TRBJ2-1; D assignment may be TRBD1 or TRBD2 (5 bases each). The receptor was isolated from a woman younger than 30 with glioma. Some clones in this sample may be carry-over from other donors' samples. The sample was PBMCs, taken from a glioma patient whose treatment included an IDH1 peptide vaccine. For the CDR3, the DNA is TGTGCCAGCAGCGTAGAGGGGACCCCCCTGGAAGAGCAGTTCTTC. This translates into CASSVEGTPLEEQFF.